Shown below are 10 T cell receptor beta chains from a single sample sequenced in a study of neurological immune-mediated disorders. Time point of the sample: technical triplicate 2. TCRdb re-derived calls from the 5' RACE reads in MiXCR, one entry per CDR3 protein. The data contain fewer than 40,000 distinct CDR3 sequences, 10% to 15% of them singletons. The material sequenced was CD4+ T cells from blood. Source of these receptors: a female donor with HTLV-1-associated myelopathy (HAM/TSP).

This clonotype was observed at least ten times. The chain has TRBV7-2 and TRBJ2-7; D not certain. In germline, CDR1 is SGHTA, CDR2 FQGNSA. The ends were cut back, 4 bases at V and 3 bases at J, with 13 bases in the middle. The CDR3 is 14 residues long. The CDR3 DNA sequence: TGTGCCAGCAGCTCCCCACCGCCGAACTACGAGCAGTACTTC. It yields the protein CASSSPPPNYEQYF.

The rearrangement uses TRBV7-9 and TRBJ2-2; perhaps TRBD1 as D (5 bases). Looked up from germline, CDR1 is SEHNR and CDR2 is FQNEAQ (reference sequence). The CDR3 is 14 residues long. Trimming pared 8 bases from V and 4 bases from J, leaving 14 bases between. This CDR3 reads CASLDGASTGELFF. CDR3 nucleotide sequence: TGTGCCAGCTTAGATGGGGCCTCCACCGGGGAGCTGTTTTTT.

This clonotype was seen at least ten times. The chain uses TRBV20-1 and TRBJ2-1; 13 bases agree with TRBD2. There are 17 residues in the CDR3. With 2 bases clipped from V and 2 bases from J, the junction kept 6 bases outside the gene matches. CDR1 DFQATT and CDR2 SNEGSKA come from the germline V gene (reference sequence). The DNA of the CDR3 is TGCAGTGCTAGACAGACTAGCGGGAGGCCCACCTACAATGAGCAGTTCTTC. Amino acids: CSARQTSGRPTYNEQFF.

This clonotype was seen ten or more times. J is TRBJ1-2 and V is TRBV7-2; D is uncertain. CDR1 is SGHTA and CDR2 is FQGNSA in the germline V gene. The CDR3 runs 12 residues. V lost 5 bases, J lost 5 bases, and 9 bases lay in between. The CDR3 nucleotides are TGTGCCAGCAGCGAAGCGGGGTATGGCTACACCTTC. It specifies CASSEAGYGYTF.

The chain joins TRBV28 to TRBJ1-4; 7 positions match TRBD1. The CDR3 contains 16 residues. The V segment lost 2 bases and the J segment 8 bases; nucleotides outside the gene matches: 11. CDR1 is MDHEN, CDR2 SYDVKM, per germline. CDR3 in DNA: TGTGCCAGCAGTTTAGGGACAGTCCCCACGGGCGAAAAACTGTTTTTT. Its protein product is CASSLGTVPTGEKLFF. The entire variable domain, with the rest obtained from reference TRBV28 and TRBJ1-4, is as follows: DVKVTQSSRYLVKRTGEKVFLECVQDMDHENMFWYRQDPGLGLRLIYFSYDVKMKEKGDIPEGYSVSREKKERFSLILESASTNQTSMYLCASSLGTVPTGEKLFFGSGTQLSVL.

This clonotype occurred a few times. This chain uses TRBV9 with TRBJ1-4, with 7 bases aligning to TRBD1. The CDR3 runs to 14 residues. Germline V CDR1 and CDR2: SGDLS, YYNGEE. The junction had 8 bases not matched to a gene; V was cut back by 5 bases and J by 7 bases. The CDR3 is CASSLQGSSEKLFF. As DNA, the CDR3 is TGTGCCAGCAGTCTACAGGGGAGTAGTGAAAAACTGTTTTTT.

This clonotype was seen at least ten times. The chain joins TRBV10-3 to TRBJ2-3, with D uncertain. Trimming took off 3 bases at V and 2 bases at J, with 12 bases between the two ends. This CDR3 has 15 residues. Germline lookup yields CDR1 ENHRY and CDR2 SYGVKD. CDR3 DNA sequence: TGTGCCATCAGTGAAATCGCGCGAGACACAGATACGCAGTATTTT. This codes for CAISEIARDTDTQYF.

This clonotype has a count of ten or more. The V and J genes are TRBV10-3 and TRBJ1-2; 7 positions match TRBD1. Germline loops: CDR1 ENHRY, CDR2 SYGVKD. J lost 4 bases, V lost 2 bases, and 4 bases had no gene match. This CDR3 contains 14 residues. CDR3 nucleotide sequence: TGTGCCATCAGTGAGGACAGGGTCAGCTATGGCTACACCTTC. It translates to CAISEDRVSYGYTF.

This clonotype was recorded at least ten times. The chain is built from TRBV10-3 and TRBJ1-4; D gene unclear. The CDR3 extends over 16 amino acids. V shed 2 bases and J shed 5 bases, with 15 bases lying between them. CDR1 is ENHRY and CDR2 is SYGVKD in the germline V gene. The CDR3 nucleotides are TGTGCCATCAGTGAGAGCCTGCGGACCGGGAATGAAAAACTGTTTTTT. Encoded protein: CAISESLRTGNEKLFF.

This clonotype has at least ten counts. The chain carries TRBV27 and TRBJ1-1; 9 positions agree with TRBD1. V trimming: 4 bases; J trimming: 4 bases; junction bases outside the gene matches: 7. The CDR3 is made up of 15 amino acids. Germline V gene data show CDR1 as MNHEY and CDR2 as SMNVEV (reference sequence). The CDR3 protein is CASSSNRGLVTEAFF. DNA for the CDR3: TGTGCCAGCAGTTCGAACAGGGGGCTCGTCACTGAAGCTTTCTTT.